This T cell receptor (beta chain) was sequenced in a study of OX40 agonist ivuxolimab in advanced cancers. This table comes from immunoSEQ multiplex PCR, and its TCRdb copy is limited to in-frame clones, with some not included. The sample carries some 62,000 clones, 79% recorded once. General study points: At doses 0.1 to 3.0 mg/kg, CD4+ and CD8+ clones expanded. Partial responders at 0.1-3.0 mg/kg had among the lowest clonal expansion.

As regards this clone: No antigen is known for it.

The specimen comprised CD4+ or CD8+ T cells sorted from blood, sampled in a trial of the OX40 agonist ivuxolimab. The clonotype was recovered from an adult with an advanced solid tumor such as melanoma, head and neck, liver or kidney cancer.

CDR3: CASSFNSYYGYTF. As DNA, the CDR3 is TGTGCCAGCAGCTTTAACAGCTACTATGGCTACACCTTC. This chain joins TRBV11-3 and TRBJ1-2, with D unresolved. The CDR3 has 13 residues. Per germline, CDR1 SGHNT and CDR2 YENEEA. Trimming stripped 3 bases from V and 3 bases from J, with 8 bases between.